The table lists the clone carrying this T cell receptor beta chain with a few counts. Its target is not known. The hyperthyroidism patients, aged 18 to 65, had been newly diagnosed, with under 2 months' duration. Patients were excluded if they had other autoimmune diseases or uncontrolled infections, and likewise if pregnancy or lactation applied. The diagnosis combined clinical symptoms, thyroxine, TRAb, thyroid ultrasound and orbital computed tomography scans. This specimen comes from a study of Graves' ophthalmopathy and Graves' hyperthyroidism. Beta-chain TCR CDR3 regions were amplified from RNA transcripts. Second-round multiplex PCR came after a first-round RT-PCR that employed HTBI primers. In TCRdb, the multiplex PCR reads were re-called with MiXCR into one record per CDR3 protein. The data contain around 1.1 million distinct CDR3 sequences, roughly two fifths of them singletons. Broader study findings: Blood was where most expanded thyroid clonotypes above 0.001 frequency also turned up.

The CDR3 is 14 residues long. From germline, CDR1 is SQVTM and CDR2 ANQGSEA. With 4 bases removed from V and 3 bases from J, the gap between germline ends came to 15 bases. J is TRBJ1-2 and V is TRBV29-1; D gene uncertain. Source material: peripheral blood or thyroid tissue (not recorded which). The clonotype comes from an adult man with Graves' hyperthyroidism. The DNA for the CDR3 is TGCAGCGTTGGCCTCTCAGCCGACCACTATGGCTACACCTTC. The encoded protein is CSVGLSADHYGYTF.